This T cell receptor beta chain comes out of a study of blood T cells in healthy people across ages (dated by TCRdb to the mid-2010s). Notes on the research overall: In model experiments, template switching captured roughly one uniquely barcoded TCR beta cDNA molecule for every two T cells. To track age-related changes in TCR beta repertoire diversity, the study relied on deep sequencing normalized with unique cDNA molecular identifiers. The donors were divided into four age groups: young (average approximately 16 years), middle-aged (approximately 42), aged (roughly 66) and long-lived (roughly 88). Donors of different ages were randomly distributed across sequencing lanes to avoid experimental bias. The study analyzed two additional independent replicas of 1 million unique cDNA reads from the same blood draw for two donors, one aged 18 to 29 and one aged 80 or older.

Points on this clonotype: What this receptor recognizes is not known. Base quality data are lacking; no much larger clone is found one base away.

The library relied on 5' RACE. The sample was run on an Illumina HiSeq 2500. A second PCR of about 6 to 12 cycles was run with a J-beta primer mix and a sample-barcoded 5' primer. A unique molecular identifier was introduced onto each TCR beta cDNA molecule by a template-switch 5' adaptor carrying 12 random nucleotides. Each sample yielded at least 3 million CDR3-containing paired-end reads. First-strand cDNA synthesis was performed from all RNA using the Mint cDNA synthesis kit, with priming by a TRBC-specific oligonucleotide. Following uracil-DNA glycosylase treatment, a first 18-cycle PCR with universal primers M1SS and BC2_uni_R was performed on all cDNA. On the authors' methods: For normalization, 1 million high-quality reads were randomly selected from each sample, with every read carrying a distinct molecular identifier. Reads with shared molecular identifiers were discarded instead of being binned into consensus sequences. CDR3 identification, clonotype clustering and error correction used MiTCR with a Q25 quality threshold and the strictest error-elimination algorithm. A nonparametric unseen species model with Euler transformation was used to estimate lower-bound total TCR beta diversity. TCRdb reanalyzed the raw reads on its own, using fastp at Q25 for trimming and MiXCR for clone calling, and kept in-frame beta chains. Every distinct CDR3 protein forms one entry, paired with its most common genes and DNA. TCRdb assigned the V and J calls; the authors' analysis was not used. This sample lists about 680,000 distinct CDR3 sequences; about 52% were detected once. The ten top clones hold about 32% of the sample.

Systemically healthy Caucasian individuals from Russia, around 39 in total and aged roughly 6 to 95 years, were included as donors. Each donor gave about 11 milliliters of peripheral blood, drawn into EDTA-treated Vacutainer tubes. PBMCs were isolated by Ficoll-Paque density-gradient centrifugation, with at least 6 million obtained per sample. Total RNA was extracted from PBMCs with Trizol reagent, with at least 6 micrograms obtained per sample. For every donor, flow cytometry on a PBMC aliquot measured the percentage of naive CD45RAhigh/CD27high T cells. Reading from cysteine to phenylalanine, the CDR3 counts 15 amino acids. Just the 45-base CDR3 DNA is kept, in frame starting at base 1. Sequences SGHAT (CDR1) and FQNNGV (CDR2) are obtained from the germline V gene. V is cut by 0 bases and J by 0 bases, and the space between the germline ends is 9 bases. Here is what the overall study found, with its caveats: Total diversity estimates from one million sequenced T cells were considered lower bounds and underestimates. Because the CMV infection status of the donors was unknown, age-related changes in expanded clonotypes may potentially have been confounded. There was a strong correlation between observed TCR beta diversity and the percentage of naive T cells measured by flow cytometry. The long-lived group showed more naive CD4+ T cells, fewer expanded clones and increased TCR diversity than the aged group, suggesting age selection. Conclusive comparison of naive and antigen-experienced compartments was prevented by the profiling of bulk unsorted PBMCs. As age increased, observed TCR beta diversity per million T cells dropped in a roughly linear way, and a significant reduction was already evident by age 40.

The chain uses TRBV11-2 and TRBJ2-7; the D gene identity is not certain. The material sequenced was blood. This receptor was obtained from a woman aged 55-75 years in good health. The DNA sequence is given as TGTGCCAGCAGCTTAGAGGTTTGGAGCTCCTACGAGCAGTACTTC. It translates as CASSLEVWSSYEQYF.